This TCR beta chain was observed in a study of T-cell reconstitution after alpha-beta-depleted transplantation in children. TCRbeta library construction was performed incorporating unique molecular identifiers. TCRdb itself ran the PCR reads through MiXCR, one entry per CDR3 protein. Among 580,000 or so distinct CDR3 sequences listed, roughly 23% were seen once. This clonotype was seen repeatedly, ten times or more. Antigen unknown. This CDR3 has 12 residues. Germline CDR1 reads MGHDK; CDR2 reads SYGVNS. V shed 4 bases and J 7 bases; nucleotides not matched to a gene: 4. Study-level findings and limits: At one year after transplant, newly produced T cells mostly accounted for T-cell counts and diversity. Several hundred rapidly expanded clones from non-depleted graft cells reportedly supplied alpha-beta T cells about two months post-transplant. Some patients' high day-60 TCRbeta diversity was traced to surviving recipient T cells and thymic progenitors.

The sequence was obtained from a boy younger than two who had a stem cell transplant for acute myeloid leukemia, so the T cells may come from the graft donor. The V call is TRBV25-1, the J call TRBJ2-7; 7 bases line up with TRBD1. This specimen consisted of PBMCs, mostly from graft donor cells, obtained 360 days after TCRalphabeta/CD19-depleted stem cell transplant. The CDR3: CASSALTGEQYF. The DNA for the CDR3 is TGTGCCAGCAGTGCATTGACAGGGGAGCAGTACTTC.